The 20 T cell receptor beta chains given below trace back to one sample, sequenced in a study of blood T cell repertoires in COVID-19. Sequencing used immunoSEQ multiplex PCR; TCRdb keeps in-frame clones, though not all of them. This sample yields almost 400,000 clones, of which 88% are seen a single time; around 0.95% belongs to the top ten. The material sequenced was PBMCs or T cells enriched from blood (not recorded which). These receptors were obtained from a woman aged 25 to 39 with acute COVID-19.

The chain uses TRBV28 and TRBJ1-5; D call uncertain. CDR1 and CDR2 from the germline V gene are MDHEN and SYDVKM. V was trimmed by 6 bases and J by 1 base, leaving 16 bases between them. The CDR3 loop spans 16 amino acids. In nucleotides, the CDR3 is TGTGCCAGCAGCTTCGGGAGCCTCCAAAGCAATCAGCCCCAGCATTTT. This codes for CASSFGSLQSNQPQHF.

This chain uses TRBV5-5 with TRBJ1-1; 8 positions agree with TRBD1. Trimming at V came to 6 bases and at J to 8 bases, leaving 12 bases not matched to a gene. The CDR3 has 14 amino acids. The germline gives CDR1 SGHKS, CDR2 YYEKEE (reference sequence). Here the CDR3 reads CASTLGAGGIEAFF. For the CDR3, the DNA is TGTGCCAGCACCTTAGGAGCAGGGGGCATCGAAGCTTTCTTT. Full variable domain (rest looked up from reference TRBV5-5 and TRBJ1-1): DAGVTQSPTHLIKTRGQQVTLRCSPISGHKSVSWYQQVLGQGPQFIFQYYEKEERGRGNFPDRFSARQFPNYSSELNVNALLLGDSALYLCASTLGAGGIEAFFGQGTRLTVV.

The rearrangement joins TRBV19 to TRBJ2-5; 8 bases match TRBD1. Germline loops: CDR1 LNHDA, CDR2 SQIVND (reference sequence). This CDR3 spans 14 amino acids. The V segment lost 4 bases and the J segment 3 bases; nucleotides outside the gene matches: 4. CDR3 sequence: CASSSHRGEETQYF. The DNA for the CDR3 is TGTGCCAGTAGTAGCCACAGGGGGGAAGAGACCCAGTACTTC.

This clone was seen just once. The V and J genes are TRBV7-2 and TRBJ2-7; 8 nucleotides match TRBD2. This CDR3 comprises 15 residues. J lost 7 bases, V lost 5 bases, and 13 bases had no gene match. Germline assignment: CDR1 SGHTA and CDR2 FQGNSA. Here the CDR3 DNA reads TGTGCCAGCAGCCACAACATCCCGGGACTAGTAGAGCAGTACTTC. As protein: CASSHNIPGLVEQYF.

The chain recombines TRBV29-1 with TRBJ1-1, with 9 bases lining up with TRBD1. The CDR3 contains 13 residues. The germline V gene has CDR1 SQVTM and CDR2 ANQGSEA. V was pared by 7 bases and J by 4 bases, with 7 bases of the junction left unmatched. In nucleotides, the CDR3 is TGCAGCGCGGAACAGGGGGCGGGCACTGAAGCTTTCTTT. The encoded protein is CSAEQGAGTEAFF.

V and J are TRBV24-1 and TRBJ2-7; D perhaps matches TRBD2 (7 bases). The germline V gene has CDR1 KGHDR and CDR2 SFDVKD. The CDR3 loop spans 17 amino acids. Trimming left V 4 bases short and J 2 bases short, with 20 bases between. DNA for the CDR3: TGTGCCACCAGTGACCCTAGGGGGAGGGGGGAAGCCTACGAGCAGTACTTC. This codes for CATSDPRGRGEAYEQYF.

The gene calls are TRBV13 and TRBJ2-7; 8 bases match TRBD1. The CDR3 is made up of 14 amino acids. Trimming at V came to 3 bases and at J to 7 bases, leaving 8 bases not matched to a gene. Germline V gene data show CDR1 as PRHDT and CDR2 as FYEKMQ (reference sequence). The CDR3 loop reads CASSFSRGRWEQYF. The CDR3 DNA is TGTGCCAGCAGCTTTTCCAGGGGGCGGTGGGAGCAGTACTTC.

The V call is TRBV7-2, the J call TRBJ1-1; the match to TRBD1 covers 7 bases. The CDR3 is 15 amino acids. Germline lookup yields CDR1 SGHTA and CDR2 FQGNSA. V dropped 4 bases and J dropped 1; count of bases not matched to a gene: 6. CDR3 nucleotides: TGTGCCAGCAGCTCGAGGACAGGTGGGAACACTGAAGCTTTCTTT. Amino acids: CASSSRTGGNTEAFF. Using reference TRBV7-2 and TRBJ1-1 for the parts outside the CDR3, the full variable domain is GAGVSQSPSNKVTEKGKDVELRCDPISGHTALYWYRQSLGQGLEFLIYFQGNSAPDKSGLPSDRFSAERTGGSVSTLTIQRTQQEDSAVYLCASSSRTGGNTEAFFGQGTRLTVV.

V is TRBV10-2 and J is TRBJ2-1; 15 nucleotides line up with TRBD2. The CDR3 is 18 residues long. Trimming removed 2 bases from V and 8 bases from J; junction bases left unmatched: 10. Germline assignment: CDR1 WSHSY and CDR2 SAAADI. CDR3 nucleotide sequence: TGCGCCAGCAGTGAGGGTAGGACTAGCGGGGGGGCCTGGGATGAGCAGTTCTTC. Translating gives CASSEGRTSGGAWDEQFF.

The gene calls are TRBV6-5 and TRBJ2-4, with 10 bases that match TRBD1. The J segment lost 3 bases and the V segment lost 6 bases, leaving 5 bases of the junction unmatched. The germline CDR1 and CDR2 sequences are MNHEY and SVGAGI. The CDR3 has 15 amino acids. The CDR3 is CASSLTGGGKNIQYF. The CDR3 DNA sequence: TGTGCCAGCAGCCTGACAGGGGGCGGCAAAAACATTCAGTACTTC.

This chain uses TRBV6-5 with TRBJ1-2; unclear D gene. With 0 bases removed from V and 0 bases from J, the gap between germline ends came to 11 bases. Looked up from germline, CDR1 is MNHEY and CDR2 is SVGAGI. CDR3 length equals 16 residues. The chain's CDR3 is CASSYSWQEANYGYTF. The CDR3 DNA reads TGTGCCAGCAGTTACTCGTGGCAAGAAGCTAACTATGGCTACACCTTC.

The chain is built from TRBV18 and TRBJ1-3; D is uncertain. V was shortened by 2 bases and J by 2 bases, with 13 bases between the two germline ends. The CDR3 totals 16 residues. Germline-derived CDR1 and CDR2 are KGHSH and LQKENI. CDR3 DNA sequence: TGTGCCAGCTCACCATCATCCAGTCCGACTGGAAACACCATATATTTT. Its translation is CASSPSSSPTGNTIYF.

CDR3 in amino acids: CATSRDRQAGEQYF. The CDR3 DNA sequence: TGTGCCACCAGCAGAGATAGGCAGGCGGGCGAGCAGTACTTC. V usage is TRBV15 and J usage is TRBJ2-7; tentatively, D is TRBD2 (5 bases). The CDR3 is made up of 14 amino acids. V lost 0 bases and J 6 bases, leaving 12 bases between the germline ends. Germline CDR1 and CDR2: LNHNV and YYDKDF (reference sequence).

The rearrangement uses TRBV19 and TRBJ1-6; D not resolved. This CDR3 comprises 15 residues. Deletions cut 3 bases from V and 0 bases from J, with 6 bases between. The germline CDR1 and CDR2 sequences are LNHDA and SQIVND (reference sequence). The CDR3 region is CASSISVSYNSPLHF. The CDR3 nucleotides are TGTGCCAGTAGTATCTCTGTCTCCTATAATTCACCCCTCCACTTT.

V usage is TRBV19 and J usage is TRBJ1-1; 8 nucleotides line up with TRBD1. J gave up 4 bases and V 5 bases, and 15 bases lay outside the gene matches. CDR1 is LNHDA and CDR2 is SQIVND in the germline V gene (reference sequence). This CDR3 is built from 17 residues. This chain's CDR3 is CASSVSIRTGRLTEAFF. CDR3 nucleotide sequence: TGTGCCAGTAGTGTGTCGATCCGGACAGGGAGGCTCACTGAAGCTTTCTTT.

The V gene is TRBV25-1, the J gene TRBJ1-2; 7 bases map to TRBD1. CDR1 is MGHDK and CDR2 is SYGVNS in the germline V gene. The V and J ends lost 6 bases and 4 bases, in that order; junction bases with no gene match: 8. The length of the CDR3 is 14 residues. The CDR3 DNA sequence: TGTGCCAGCAGCTCTATGACAGGGATCTATGGCTACACCTTC. It is translated as CASSSMTGIYGYTF.

J is TRBJ2-7 and V is TRBV7-9, with TRBD1 matching over 7 bases. There are 16 residues in the CDR3. Germline assignment: CDR1 SEHNR and CDR2 FQNEAQ (reference sequence). The junction had 12 bases not matched to a gene; V was cut back by 1 base and J by 6 bases. In DNA form, the CDR3 reads TGTGCCAGCAGCTTAGAGGGGGCAGGGGGTGGCTCCGAGCAGTACTTC. Translating it yields CASSLEGAGGGSEQYF.

The gene calls are TRBV24-1 and TRBJ1-1; 8 bases fit TRBD1. Per the germline V gene, CDR1 is KGHDR and CDR2 is SFDVKD. The CDR3 totals 14 residues. V shed 5 bases and J 5 bases; nucleotides not matched to a gene: 6. The CDR3 sequence is CATSGTGSGTEAFF. The CDR3 nucleotides read TGTGCCACCAGTGGGACAGGGTCGGGAACTGAAGCTTTCTTT.

This chain links TRBV7-2 with TRBJ1-4; 10 positions agree with TRBD1. The CDR3 contains 15 residues. Germline V gene sequence: CDR1 SGHTA, CDR2 FQGNSA. V was pared by 0 bases and J by 10 bases, with 5 bases of the junction left unmatched. In DNA, the CDR3 is TGTGCCAGCAGCTTAGCGTCGACAGGGGGCGGAAAACTGTTTTTT. It encodes CASSLASTGGGKLFF.

The rearrangement links TRBV29-1 to TRBJ2-1; 10 nucleotides line up with TRBD2. Germline CDR1 is SQVTM and CDR2 is ANQGSEA. This CDR3 comprises 14 residues. Trimming cost V 8 bases and J 9 bases; bases outside gene matches: 13. The chain's CDR3 is CSTRTSGPTGEQFF. Here the CDR3 DNA reads TGCAGCACCCGGACTAGCGGCCCAACCGGTGAGCAGTTCTTC.